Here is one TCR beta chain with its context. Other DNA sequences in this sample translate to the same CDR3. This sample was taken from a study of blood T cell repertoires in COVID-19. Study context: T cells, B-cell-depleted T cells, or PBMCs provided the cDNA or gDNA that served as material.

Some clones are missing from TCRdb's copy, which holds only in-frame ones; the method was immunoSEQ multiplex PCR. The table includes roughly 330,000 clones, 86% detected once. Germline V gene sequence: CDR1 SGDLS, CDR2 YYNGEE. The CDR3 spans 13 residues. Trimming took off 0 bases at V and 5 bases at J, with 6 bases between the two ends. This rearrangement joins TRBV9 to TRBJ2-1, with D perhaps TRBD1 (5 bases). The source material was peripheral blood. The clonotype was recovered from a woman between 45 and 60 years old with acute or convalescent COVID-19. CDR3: CASSVAGNNEQFF. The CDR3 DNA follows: TGTGCCAGCAGCGTAGCAGGGAACAATGAGCAGTTCTTC.